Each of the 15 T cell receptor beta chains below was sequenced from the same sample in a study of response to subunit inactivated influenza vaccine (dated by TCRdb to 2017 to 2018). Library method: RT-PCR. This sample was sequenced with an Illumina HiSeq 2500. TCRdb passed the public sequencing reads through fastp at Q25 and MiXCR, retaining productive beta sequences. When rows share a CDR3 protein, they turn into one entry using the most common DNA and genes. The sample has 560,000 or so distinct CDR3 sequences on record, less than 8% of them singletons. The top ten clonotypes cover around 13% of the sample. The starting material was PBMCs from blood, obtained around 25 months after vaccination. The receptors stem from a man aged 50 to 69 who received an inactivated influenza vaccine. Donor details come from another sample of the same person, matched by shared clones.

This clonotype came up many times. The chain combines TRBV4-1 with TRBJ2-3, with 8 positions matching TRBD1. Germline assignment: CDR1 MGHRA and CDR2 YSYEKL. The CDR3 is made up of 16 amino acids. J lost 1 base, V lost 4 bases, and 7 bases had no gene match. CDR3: CASSRYGQGGTDTQYF. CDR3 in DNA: TGCGCCAGCAGCCGATACGGACAGGGAGGCACAGATACGCAGTATTTT.

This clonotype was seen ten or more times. For the CDR3, the DNA is TGTGCCAGCAGTGAAGATTGGACCTTACTAATGGATACGCAGTATTTT. Its protein product is CASSEDWTLLMDTQYF. This chain uses TRBV2 with TRBJ2-3; D uncertain. CDR1 is SNHLY, CDR2 FYNNEI, per germline. V lost 1 base and J 6 bases, leaving 17 bases between the germline ends. The CDR3 has 16 residues.

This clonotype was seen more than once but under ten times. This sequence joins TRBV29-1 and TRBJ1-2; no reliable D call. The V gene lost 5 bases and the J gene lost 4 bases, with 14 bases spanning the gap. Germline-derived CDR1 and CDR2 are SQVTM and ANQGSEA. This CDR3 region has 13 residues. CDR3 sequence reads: CSVPPEGGYGYTF. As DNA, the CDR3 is TGCAGCGTTCCCCCAGAAGGTGGCTATGGCTACACCTTC.

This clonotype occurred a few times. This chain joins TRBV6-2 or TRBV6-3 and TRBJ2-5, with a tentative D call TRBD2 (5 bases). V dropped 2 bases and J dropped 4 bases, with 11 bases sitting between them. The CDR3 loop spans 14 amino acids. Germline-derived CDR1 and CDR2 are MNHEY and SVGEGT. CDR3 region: CASSYAERRETQYF. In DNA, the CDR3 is TGTGCCAGCAGTTACGCGGAGCGGAGAGAGACCCAGTACTTC.

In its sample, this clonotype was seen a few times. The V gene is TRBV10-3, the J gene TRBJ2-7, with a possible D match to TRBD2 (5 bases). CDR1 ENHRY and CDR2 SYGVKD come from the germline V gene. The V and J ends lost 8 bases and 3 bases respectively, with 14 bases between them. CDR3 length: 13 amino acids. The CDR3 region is CAIAPRRGYEQYF. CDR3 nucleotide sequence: TGTGCCATCGCTCCGCGACGGGGCTACGAGCAGTACTTC.

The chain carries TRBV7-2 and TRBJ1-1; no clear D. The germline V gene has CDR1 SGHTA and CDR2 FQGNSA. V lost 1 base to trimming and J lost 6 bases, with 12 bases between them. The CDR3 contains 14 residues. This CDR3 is CASSLVVSWAEAFF. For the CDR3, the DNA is TGTGCCAGCAGCTTAGTAGTTTCCTGGGCTGAAGCTTTCTTT.

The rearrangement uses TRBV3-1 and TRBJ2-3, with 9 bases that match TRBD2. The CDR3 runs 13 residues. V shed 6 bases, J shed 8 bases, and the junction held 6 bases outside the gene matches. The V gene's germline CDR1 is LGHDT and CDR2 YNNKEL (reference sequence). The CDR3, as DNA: TGTGCCAGCAGGGCTAGCGGGGATGCTACGCAGTATTTT. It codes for CASRASGDATQYF.

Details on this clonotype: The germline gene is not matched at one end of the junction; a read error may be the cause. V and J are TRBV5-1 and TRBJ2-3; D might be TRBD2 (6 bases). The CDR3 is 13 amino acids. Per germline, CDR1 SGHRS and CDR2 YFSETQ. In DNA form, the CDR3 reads TGCGACAGCAGGGCTAGCGGCACAGATACGCAGTATTTT. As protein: CDSRASGTDTQYF.

As DNA, the CDR3 is TGTGCCAGCAGCCAAGGACTCGGGACATCTTACACTGAAGCTTTCTTT. Its protein is CASSQGLGTSYTEAFF. V usage is TRBV4-2 and J usage is TRBJ1-1, with TRBD1 as a possible D gene (6 bases). Trimming took off 1 base at V and 3 bases at J, with 15 bases between the two ends. This CDR3 has 16 residues. CDR1 and CDR2 from the germline V gene are LGHNA and YNFKEQ.

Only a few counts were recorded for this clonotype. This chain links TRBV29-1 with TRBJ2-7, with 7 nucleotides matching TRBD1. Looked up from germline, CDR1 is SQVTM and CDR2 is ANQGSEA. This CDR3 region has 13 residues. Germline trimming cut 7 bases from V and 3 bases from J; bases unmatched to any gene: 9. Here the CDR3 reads CSGKTGNGYEQYF. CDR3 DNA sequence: TGCAGCGGCAAGACAGGGAACGGCTACGAGCAGTACTTC.

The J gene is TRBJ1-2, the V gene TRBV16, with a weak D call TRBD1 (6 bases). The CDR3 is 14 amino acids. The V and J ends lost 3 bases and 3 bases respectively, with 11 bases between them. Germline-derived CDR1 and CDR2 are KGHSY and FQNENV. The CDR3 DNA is TGTGCCAGCAGCCATACCTACAGGGACTATGGCTACACCTTC. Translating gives CASSHTYRDYGYTF.

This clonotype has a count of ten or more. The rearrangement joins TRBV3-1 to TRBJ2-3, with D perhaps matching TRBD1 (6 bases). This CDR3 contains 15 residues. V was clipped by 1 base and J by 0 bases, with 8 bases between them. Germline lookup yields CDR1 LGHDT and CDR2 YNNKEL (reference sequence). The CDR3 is CASSQGGTSTDTQYF. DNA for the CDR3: TGTGCCAGCAGCCAAGGTGGGACAAGCACAGATACGCAGTATTTT.

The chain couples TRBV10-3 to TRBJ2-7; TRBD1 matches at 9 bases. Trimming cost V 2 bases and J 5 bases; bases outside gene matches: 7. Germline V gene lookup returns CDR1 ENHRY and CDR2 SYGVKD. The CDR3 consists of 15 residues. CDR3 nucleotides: TGTGCCATCAGTGAGCGGGACAGGGTGGTCAACGAGCAGTACTTC. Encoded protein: CAISERDRVVNEQYF.

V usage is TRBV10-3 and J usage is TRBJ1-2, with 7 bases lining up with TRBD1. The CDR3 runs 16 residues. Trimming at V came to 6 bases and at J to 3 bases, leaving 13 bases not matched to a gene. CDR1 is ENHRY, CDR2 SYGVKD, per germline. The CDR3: CAISLGGIQGHYGYTF. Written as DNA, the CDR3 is TGTGCCATCAGCCTGGGCGGGATACAGGGGCACTATGGCTACACCTTC.

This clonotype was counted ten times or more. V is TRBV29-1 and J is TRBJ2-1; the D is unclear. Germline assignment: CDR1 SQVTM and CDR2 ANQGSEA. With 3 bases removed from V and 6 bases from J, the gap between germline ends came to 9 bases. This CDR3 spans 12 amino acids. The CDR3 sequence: CSVDVASNEQFF. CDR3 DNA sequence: TGCAGCGTTGATGTGGCTAGCAATGAGCAGTTCTTC.